The rows below give T cell receptor beta chains drawn from one sample of a study of blood T cell repertoires in COVID-19. Assay used: immunoSEQ multiplex PCR; TCRdb lists only in-frame clones, some missing. The sample includes hundreds of thousands of clones, roughly 88% of them seen just once. Sequencing input: peripheral blood. The receptors derive from a woman younger than 45 who had recovered from COVID-19. Each CDR3 is given with its conserved first and last residue. The D gene is left open where the match is weak. Not all rows give a size; the values are once, few, many and, for expanded clones, a class.

j_call v_call d_call cdr3_length clone_size cdr3_aa cdr3_nt
TRBJ1-5 TRBV6-5 NA 14 NA CASTGVPGNQPQHF TGTGCCAGCACAGGGGTTCCGGGCAATCAGCCCCAGCATTTT
TRBJ1-6 TRBV19 TRBD1 15 few CASSIDPTGRSPLHF TGTGCCAGTAGTATAGATCCGACAGGGCGGTCACCCCTCCACTTT
TRBJ1-5 TRBV19 TRBD1 20 NA CASSRMWGQSRGYSNQPQHF TGTGCCAGTAGTAGAATGTGGGGACAGTCCCGGGGCTATAGCAATCAGCCCCAGCATTTT
TRBJ1-4 TRBV24-1 TRBD1 13 NA CATRDRGDEKLFF TGTGCCACAAGGGACAGGGGCGATGAAAAACTGTTTTTT
TRBJ2-2 TRBV6-8 TRBD1 15 NA CASSILRGPNGELFF TGTGCCAGCAGCATACTTAGGGGGCCGAACGGGGAGCTGTTTTTT
TRBJ1-2 TRBV15 NA 13 NA CATSRDVPVGYTF TGTGCCACCAGCAGAGATGTTCCAGTCGGCTACACCTTC
TRBJ2-2 TRBV7-2 TRBD2 16 NA CASSLGGGADTGELFF TGTGCCAGCAGCTTAGGCGGGGGGGCGGACACCGGGGAGCTGTTTTTT
TRBJ2-1 TRBV28 NA 15 NA CASADQGQSYNEQFF TGTGCCAGCGCTGATCAGGGACAATCCTACAATGAGCAGTTCTTC
TRBJ2-7 TRBV5-1 TRBD1 14 few CASSLRDSLFEQYF TGCGCCAGCAGCCTCCGGGACAGCCTGTTCGAGCAGTACTTC
TRBJ2-7 TRBV11-2 TRBD1 16 NA CASSLDGSDRGYEQYF TGTGCCAGCAGCTTAGATGGCTCGGACAGGGGTTACGAGCAGTACTTC
TRBJ1-2 TRBV7-2 NA 12 NA CASKSWTGGYTF TGTGCCAGCAAATCCTGGACTGGTGGCTACACCTTC
TRBJ2-1 TRBV11-2 TRBD2 16 NA CASSSTSGGSWHEQFF TGTGCCAGCAGCTCCACTAGCGGGGGTTCTTGGCATGAGCAGTTCTTC
TRBJ2-2 TRBV5-5 NA 14 NA CASSSQGLAGELFF TGTGCCAGCAGCTCCCAGGGGTTAGCCGGGGAGCTGTTTTTT
TRBJ1-1 TRBV5-1 NA 14 NA CASSFFRQNTEAFF TGCGCCAGCAGCTTTTTTCGACAGAACACTGAAGCTTTCTTT
TRBJ1-6 TRBV3-1/TRBV3-2 NA 15 NA CASSHGHLLALPLHF TGTGCCAGCAGCCATGGACACCTCTTGGCTCTTCCCCTCCACTTT
TRBJ2-7 TRBV7-2 NA 15 NA CASSLGAGVIYEQYF TGTGCCAGCAGCTTGGGTGCAGGTGTTATCTACGAGCAGTACTTC
TRBJ1-3 TRBV3-1/TRBV3-2 TRBD1 15 NA CASSLGTASGNTIYF TGTGCCAGCAGCCTCGGGACAGCTTCTGGAAACACCATATATTTT
TRBJ1-4 TRBV5-1 TRBD1 15 NA CASSSRDRTNEKLFF TGCGCCAGCAGCTCCCGGGACAGGACTAATGAAAAACTGTTTTTT
TRBJ1-6 TRBV5-4 NA 15 NA CASSLRRGYNSPLHF TGTGCCAGCAGCTTGAGAAGGGGGTATAATTCACCCCTCCACTTT
TRBJ2-3 TRBV5-5 TRBD2 19 once CASSLGLAGFFGVGDTQYF TGTGCCAGCAGCTTAGGTCTAGCGGGGTTTTTTGGGGTCGGAGATACGCAGTATTTT